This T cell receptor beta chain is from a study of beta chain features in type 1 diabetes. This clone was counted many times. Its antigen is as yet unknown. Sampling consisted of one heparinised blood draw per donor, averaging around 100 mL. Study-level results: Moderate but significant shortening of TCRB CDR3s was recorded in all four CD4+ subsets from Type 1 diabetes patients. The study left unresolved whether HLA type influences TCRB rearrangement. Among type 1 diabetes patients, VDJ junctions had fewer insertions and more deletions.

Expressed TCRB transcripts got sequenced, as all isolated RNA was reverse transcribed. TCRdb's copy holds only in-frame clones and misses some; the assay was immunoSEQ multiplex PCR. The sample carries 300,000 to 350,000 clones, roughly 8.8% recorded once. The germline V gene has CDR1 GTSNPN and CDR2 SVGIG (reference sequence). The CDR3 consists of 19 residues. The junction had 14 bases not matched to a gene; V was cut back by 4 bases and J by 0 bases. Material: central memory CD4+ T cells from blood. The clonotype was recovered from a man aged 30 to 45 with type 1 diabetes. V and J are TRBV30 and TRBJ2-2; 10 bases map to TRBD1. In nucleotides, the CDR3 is TGTGCCTGGAAGTTTCCCGCGGACAGGGGGTGGTCGAACACCGGGGAGCTGTTTTTT. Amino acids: CAWKFPADRGWSNTGELFF.